One T cell receptor (beta chain) is described in this entry. Enrollment of patients from Seattle took place during active infection, with longitudinal follow-up. This sample stems from a study of blood T cell repertoires in COVID-19. Study-level background: Both acute and convalescent COVID-19 samples were obtained from the United States, Italy and Spain. Sources were T cells, B-cell-depleted T cells, or PBMCs; the material itself was cDNA or gDNA.

As originally analysed: Nucleated cell counts were estimated from reference gene primer amplification. Measured with immunoSEQ multiplex PCR; TCRdb has only the in-frame clones, and not every one. D and trimming were read from the DNA, whereas the V and J calls and clone size are those reported in that table. Among about 75,000 clones, approximately 86% were seen once, and the ten largest hold 6.3%. Germline V lookup: CDR1 SGHKS, CDR2 YYEKEE (reference sequence). There are 14 residues in the CDR3. V shed 1 base and J shed 1 base, with 5 bases lying between them. The chain employs TRBV5-5 and TRBJ2-2; no clear D gene. The sequenced sample consisted of peripheral blood. The sequence was obtained from a man at least 80 years old with COVID-19, enrolled during active disease. CDR3 region: CASSLPGNTGELFF. The CDR3 DNA reads TGTGCCAGCAGCTTGCCCGGGAACACCGGGGAGCTGTTTTTT.